A selection of T cell receptor beta chains follows, all from one sample in a study of shared clonotypes between healthy human individuals. The assay was immunoSEQ multiplex PCR, and TCRdb's table has in-frame clones only and misses some. The sample carries over 950,000 clones, approximately 80% recorded once. Sequencing was carried out using memory CD4+ T cells from PBMCs. Receptors originate from a man aged 18 to 30 in good health. Some clones in this sample may be carry-over from other donors' samples. Each CDR3 is given with its conserved first and last residue. The D gene is left open where the match is weak. Not every row has a clone size; where given, it reads once, few, many or a size class.

>NA|NA|TRBV2|TRBJ1-5
CASSVVRSNQPQHF
TGTGCCAGCAGTGTGGTAAGGAGCAATCAGCCCCAGCATTTT
>NA|TRBD2|TRBV19|TRBJ2-1
CASSIRLALDNEQFF
TGTGCCAGTAGTATAAGACTAGCGTTGGACAATGAGCAGTTCTTC
>NA|NA|TRBV30|TRBJ2-7
CAWSVRGDRTYF
TGTGCCTGGAGTGTACGGGGGGACAGGACCTACTTC
>NA|NA|TRBV27|TRBJ1-1
CASSPGQNTEAFF
TGTGCCAGCAGTCCGGGACAGAACACTGAAGCTTTCTTT
>NA|NA|TRBV5-5|TRBJ1-5
CASSSHGDQPQHF
TGTGCCAGCAGCTCCCATGGTGATCAGCCCCAGCATTTT
>NA|NA|TRBV7-2|TRBJ1-4
CASSLDEGEKLFF
TGTGCCAGCAGCTTAGACGAGGGGGAAAAACTGTTTTTT
>NA|TRBD1|TRBV18|TRBJ1-1
CASSLGQGSPEAFF
TGTGCCAGCTCACTGGGACAGGGTTCCCCTGAAGCTTTCTTT
>NA|TRBD2|TRBV11-3|TRBJ2-1
CASSLGLAGGAYNEQFF
TGTGCCAGCAGCTTGGGACTAGCGGGAGGGGCCTACAATGAGCAGTTCTTC
>NA|NA|TRBV6-4|TRBJ2-7
CASRGSRDEQYF
TGTGCCAGCAGGGGCTCCCGCGACGAGCAGTACTTC
>many|TRBD1|TRBV28|TRBJ1-1
CASSFGQGPEAFF
TGTGCCAGCAGTTTCGGACAGGGGCCTGAAGCTTTCTTT
>NA|NA|TRBV15|TRBJ1-4
CATSRGGNEKLFF
TGTGCCACCAGCAGGGGAGGGAATGAAAAACTGTTTTTT
>NA|NA|TRBV5-5|TRBJ1-3
CASRRTDGNTIYF
TGTGCCAGCAGACGGACGGATGGAAACACCATATATTTT
>NA|NA|TRBV5-1|TRBJ2-3
CASSLEGGKDTQYF
TGCGCCAGCAGCTTGGAGGGCGGGAAAGATACGCAGTATTTT
>once|NA|TRBV18|TRBJ2-7
CASSQGTYYEQYF
TGTGCCAGCTCACAAGGGACTTACTACGAGCAGTACTTC
>NA|NA|TRBV18|TRBJ2-3
CASSSSTDTQYF
TGTGCCAGCTCGTCTAGCACAGATACGCAGTATTTT
>NA|NA|TRBV28|TRBJ1-3
CASSHAEGSGSGNTIYF
TGTGCCAGCAGTCACGCCGAAGGGTCCGGCTCTGGAAACACCATATATTTT
>NA|TRBD2|TRBV5-4|TRBJ2-1
CASSLSSGNFNEQFF
TGTGCCAGCAGCTTATCTAGCGGGAACTTTAATGAGCAGTTCTTC
>NA|TRBD2|TRBV4-1|TRBJ2-1
CASSRGLAGGPYNEQFF
TGCGCCAGCAGCCGGGGGCTAGCGGGAGGCCCCTACAATGAGCAGTTCTTC
>NA|TRBD2|TRBV7-9|TRBJ2-1
CASSWTSGYYNEQFF
TGTGCCAGCAGCTGGACTAGCGGGTACTACAATGAGCAGTTCTTC
>NA|TRBD2|TRBV29-1|TRBJ2-1
CSVGTSGPSEQFF
TGCAGCGTTGGGACTAGCGGCCCCAGTGAGCAGTTCTTC